One sample yielded the 10 T cell receptor beta chains listed below, sequenced in a study of blood T cells in healthy people across ages. With a J-beta primer mix and a sample-barcoded 5' primer, a second PCR ran roughly 7 to 11 cycles. TCRdb re-analysed the 5' RACE reads in MiXCR, keeping a single row per CDR3 protein. Among about 1 million distinct CDR3 sequences listed, over 35% were seen once. Input material: blood. The receptors come from a woman aged 60 to 75 in good health.

The table lists this clonotype with a few counts. The CDR3, as DNA: TGTGCCAGCAGTGGGGGACCGCCATCCTACGAGCAGTACTTC. This encodes CASSGGPPSYEQYF. V is TRBV5-6 and J is TRBJ2-7; D is perhaps TRBD1 or TRBD2 (5 bases each). This CDR3 has 14 residues. Germline CDR1 SGHDT, CDR2 YYEEEE. Between the trimmed V and J ends, which lost 5 bases and 1 base, there was a span of 13 bases.

This clonotype was seen only a few times. The chain is built from TRBV25-1 and TRBJ1-2; TRBD1 is a possible D gene (5 bases). The ends were cut back, 2 bases at V and 7 bases at J, with 14 bases in the middle. The CDR3 contains 14 residues. Germline CDR1 MGHDK, CDR2 SYGVNS. CDR3 amino acids: CASSEPGRDGGYTF. CDR3 nucleotide sequence: TGTGCCAGCAGTGAACCCGGGAGGGACGGTGGCTACACCTTC.

The chain links TRBV29-1 to TRBJ2-3; D is ambiguous. Trimming left V 3 bases short and J 6 bases short, with 13 bases between. CDR1 and CDR2 from the germline V gene are SQVTM and ANQGSEA. This CDR3 spans 13 amino acids. The CDR3 coding sequence is TGCAGCGTTGATGTAAGACCGGGTGATACGCAGTATTTT. It translates to CSVDVRPGDTQYF.

This rearrangement joins TRBV4-1 to TRBJ1-2; possibly TRBD1 for D (6 bases). Germline loops: CDR1 MGHRA, CDR2 YSYEKL. V was cut by 0 bases and J by 8 bases, with 19 bases left in between. The CDR3 length is 16 residues. CDR3 region: CASSQDAGTPRRGYTF. Written as DNA, the CDR3 is TGCGCCAGCAGCCAAGATGCTGGGACACCCCGGCGGGGCTACACCTTC.

The rearrangement links TRBV6-5 to TRBJ1-2; 9 bases map to TRBD1. This CDR3 spans 13 amino acids. V gave up 6 bases and J gave up 8 bases; unmatched junction bases: 7. Germline-derived CDR1 and CDR2 are MNHEY and SVGAGI. CDR3 nucleotides: TGTGCCAGCAGCGGGACAGGGCCTCAGGGCTACACCTTC. Protein product: CASSGTGPQGYTF.

This rearrangement joins TRBV5-6 to TRBJ2-1; TRBD1 agrees at 8 bases. The CDR3 has 17 residues. The V and J ends lost 4 bases and 4 bases, in that order; junction bases with no gene match: 13. Per the germline V gene, CDR1 is SGHDT and CDR2 is YYEEEE. The CDR3 loop reads CASSVYDRGSPYNEQFF. In DNA form, the CDR3 reads TGTGCCAGCAGCGTATATGACAGGGGAAGCCCTTACAATGAGCAGTTCTTC.

The V gene is TRBV6-5, the J gene TRBJ2-5; D remains unclear. The CDR3 loop spans 14 amino acids. Germline V CDR1 and CDR2: MNHEY, SVGAGI. V was shortened by 2 bases and J by 2 bases, with 9 bases between the two germline ends. CDR3 residues: CASSYGSDQETQYF. CDR3 nucleotides: TGTGCCAGCAGTTACGGGTCGGATCAAGAGACCCAGTACTTC.

The chain couples TRBV7-9 to TRBJ1-1; a possible D gene is TRBD1 (5 bases). The CDR3 is made up of 17 amino acids. Germline V gene lookup returns CDR1 SEHNR and CDR2 FQNEAQ (reference sequence). With 5 bases removed from V and 5 bases from J, the gap between germline ends came to 24 bases. CDR3 protein: CASSPKYSGPGDTEAFF. CDR3 sequence (DNA): TGTGCCAGCAGCCCCAAATATTCTGGTCCGGGGGATACTGAAGCTTTCTTT.

This chain connects TRBV7-3 to TRBJ2-6; D gene uncertain. The CDR3 spans 15 residues. Germline lookup yields CDR1 SGHTA and CDR2 FQGTGA. V was clipped by 5 bases and J by 0 bases, with 8 bases between them. The CDR3 DNA follows: TGTGCCAGCAGCGGGCATAACTCTGGGGCCAACGTCCTGACTTTC. Protein product: CASSGHNSGANVLTF.

V and J are TRBV19 and TRBJ2-3, with D perhaps TRBD1 (6 bases). This CDR3 is 14 amino acids long. V was shortened by 3 bases and J by 3 bases, with 10 bases between the two germline ends. Per germline, CDR1 LNHDA and CDR2 SQIVND (reference sequence). The CDR3 region is CASSINRDTDTQYF. Here the CDR3 DNA reads TGTGCCAGTAGTATTAACAGGGATACAGATACGCAGTATTTT.